Below, one T cell receptor (beta chain) is given with its context. The target antigen is unknown. This sample stems from a study of CD8+CD57+ T cells in acquired aplastic anemia. At the level of the study: About 10 million reads were obtained on average for healthy donor CD4+ cells. Whole-study results and caveats: Comparison of patients with controls identified roughly 27 shared CD8+ CDR3 sequences.

The template used for profiling TCR beta VDJ and CDR3 was genomic DNA. One entry per CDR3 protein, called by TCRdb with MiXCR from the reads. The repertoire consists of 100,000 to 150,000 distinct CDR3 sequences, with about half occurring once and the leading ten covering 2% to 3%. CDR1 is KGHDR, CDR2 SFDVKD, per germline. The length of the CDR3 is 13 residues. With V trimmed by 2 bases and J by 8 bases, 3 bases remained unmatched. The V and J genes are TRBV24-1 and TRBJ1-2, with TRBD1 identical over 8 bases. Sequencing was performed on sorted CD4+, CD8+, or CD8+CD57+ T cells (not recorded which) from PBMCs. This TCR was sampled from a human donor in good health, serving as a control. Here the CDR3 reads CATSDSTGGGYTF. The CDR3 bases are TGTGCCACCAGTGATTCCACAGGGGGAGGCTACACCTTC.